One and the same sample provided the 12 T cell receptor beta chains below, sequenced in a study of OX40 agonist ivuxolimab in advanced cancers. Clones were read by immunoSEQ multiplex PCR, and TCRdb kept only the in-frame ones, dropping some. The sample includes tens of thousands of clones, approximately 79% of them seen just once. Material: CD4+ or CD8+ T cells sorted from blood, obtained in a trial of the OX40 agonist ivuxolimab. The receptor source for this set is an adult with an advanced solid tumor such as melanoma, head and neck, liver or kidney cancer.

This clone was counted a few times. The sample has other DNA sequences that encode this CDR3 too. The chain carries TRBV2 and TRBJ1-6; 8 nucleotides agree with TRBD1. The CDR3 runs to 15 residues. Germline V CDR1 and CDR2: SNHLY, FYNNEI. With 4 bases clipped from V and 8 bases from J, the junction kept 7 bases outside the gene matches. CDR3 sequence: CASSGTGREDSPLHF. The CDR3 nucleotides read TGTGCCAGCAGTGGGACAGGGAGGGAGGATTCACCCCTCCACTTT.

V is TRBV5-6 and J is TRBJ1-2, with 7 positions matching TRBD1. Per germline, CDR1 SGHDT and CDR2 YYEEEE. CDR3 length: 12 residues. Germline trimming cut 2 bases from V and 8 bases from J; bases unmatched to any gene: 3. CDR3 loop: CASSLQGLGYTF. The CDR3 DNA reads as TGTGCCAGCAGCTTACAGGGGTTAGGCTACACCTTC.

The genes are TRBV5-6 and TRBJ2-5; possibly TRBD1 or TRBD2 for D (6 bases each). The germline V gene encodes CDR1 SGHDT and CDR2 YYEEEE. With 0 bases removed from V and 5 bases from J, the gap between germline ends came to 14 bases. There are 15 residues in the CDR3. This chain's CDR3 is CASSLVPGARETQYF. Here the CDR3 DNA reads TGTGCCAGCAGCTTGGTACCGGGGGCGAGGGAGACCCAGTACTTC.

V gene TRBV6-5 combines with J gene TRBJ1-4; 8 nucleotides line up with TRBD1. Germline assignment: CDR1 MNHEY and CDR2 SVGAGI. The CDR3 loop spans 15 amino acids. After removal of 5 bases from V and 6 bases from J, the junction contained 8 bases not matched to a gene. The CDR3 region is CASSPRTGMDEKLFF. CDR3 bases: TGTGCCAGCAGTCCCCGGACAGGGATGGATGAAAAACTGTTTTTT.

The CDR3 DNA reads as TGTGCCAGCAGCTTAGAGGCGGGGGACTATGGCTACACCTTC. Translation gives CASSLEAGDYGYTF. The J gene is TRBJ1-2, the V gene TRBV11-2, with a possible D match to TRBD1 (5 bases). The CDR3 has 14 amino acids. Germline values: CDR1 SGHAT, CDR2 FQNNGV. V lost 0 bases and J lost 3, with 8 bases in between.

The chain couples TRBV5-1 to TRBJ2-1; D not resolved. The germline V gene encodes CDR1 SGHRS and CDR2 YFSETQ. Trimming pared 0 bases from V and 2 bases from J, leaving 6 bases between. The CDR3 totals 14 residues. Written as DNA, the CDR3 is TGCGCCAGCAGCTTGGGCAATACCTACAATGAGCAGTTCTTC. It codes for CASSLGNTYNEQFF. Full variable domain (missing parts from reference TRBV5-1 and TRBJ2-1): KAGVTQTPRYLIKTRGQQVTLSCSPISGHRSVSWYQQTPGQGLQFLFEYFSETQRNKGNFPGRFSGRQFSNSRSEMNVSTLELGDSALYLCASSLGNTYNEQFFGPGTRLTVL.

The gene calls are TRBV7-9 and TRBJ2-1, with D perhaps matching TRBD1 or TRBD2 (5 bases each). The germline V gene encodes CDR1 SEHNR and CDR2 FQNEAQ (reference sequence). Trimming took off 1 base at V and 3 bases at J, with 16 bases between the two ends. The CDR3 length is 17 residues. CDR3 nucleotides: TGTGCCAGCAGCTTAGGTCGAGGGGCAGAAAACTACAATGAGCAGTTCTTC. This sequence encodes CASSLGRGAENYNEQFF.

The chain carries TRBV5-1 and TRBJ2-1; 7 positions match TRBD1. Germline V lookup: CDR1 SGHRS, CDR2 YFSETQ. The CDR3 is made up of 14 amino acids. The V gene end was trimmed by 1 base and the J gene end by 6 bases; junction bases not matched to a gene: 4. CDR3 region: CASSLWDRANEQFF. The CDR3 nucleotides are TGCGCCAGCAGCTTGTGGGACAGAGCCAATGAGCAGTTCTTC.

V gene TRBV6-1 combines with J gene TRBJ2-3; tentatively, D is TRBD1 (6 bases). This CDR3 spans 14 amino acids. Trimming shortened V by 8 bases and J by 6 bases, and 18 bases separated the two germline ends. In germline, CDR1 is MNHNS, CDR2 SASEGT. This CDR3 is CASYQSGGWDTQYF. Here the CDR3 DNA reads TGTGCCAGCTATCAAAGTGGGGGCTGGGATACGCAGTATTTT.

The chain combines TRBV11-2 with TRBJ1-3; no clear D gene. V dropped 5 bases and J dropped 2 bases, with 7 bases sitting between them. The CDR3 is made up of 13 amino acids. Germline CDR1 and CDR2: SGHAT and FQNNGV. CDR3 sequence (DNA): TGTGCCAGCAGCCCCCGTGCTGGAAACACCATATATTTT. It yields the protein CASSPRAGNTIYF.

The rearrangement links TRBV27 to TRBJ2-5; D possibly uses TRBD1 or TRBD2 (5 bases each). V was pared by 8 bases and J by 0 bases, with 16 bases between. Germline values: CDR1 MNHEY, CDR2 SMNVEV (reference sequence). The CDR3 contains 15 residues. Written as DNA, the CDR3 is TGTGCCAGCGCTCCTACTAGGGGTTACCAAGAGACCCAGTACTTC. Protein: CASAPTRGYQETQYF.

This chain uses TRBV5-8 with TRBJ2-3; possible D gene TRBD2, 6 bases. The CDR3 totals 14 residues. V was trimmed by 9 bases and J by 4 bases, leaving 18 bases between them. The germline V gene has CDR1 SGHTS and CDR2 YDEGEE. The CDR3 DNA reads TGTGCCACGCGGCGGCGGGACGTCGCAGATACGCAGTATTTT. It encodes CATRRRDVADTQYF.